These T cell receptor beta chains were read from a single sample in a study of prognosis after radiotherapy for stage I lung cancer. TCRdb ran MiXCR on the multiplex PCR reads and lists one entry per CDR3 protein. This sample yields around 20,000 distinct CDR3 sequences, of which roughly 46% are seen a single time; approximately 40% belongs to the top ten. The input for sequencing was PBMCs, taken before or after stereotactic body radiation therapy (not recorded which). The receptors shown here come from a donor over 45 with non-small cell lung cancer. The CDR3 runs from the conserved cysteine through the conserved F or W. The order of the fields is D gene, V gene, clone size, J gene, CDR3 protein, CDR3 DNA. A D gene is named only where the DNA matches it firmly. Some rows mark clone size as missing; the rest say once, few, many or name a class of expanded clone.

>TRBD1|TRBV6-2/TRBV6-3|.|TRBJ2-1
CASSYSPGQGNEQFF
TGTGCCAGCAGTTATAGCCCGGGACAGGGTAATGAGCAGTTCTTC
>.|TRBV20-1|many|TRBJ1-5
CSARIFGRGGDQPQHF
TGCAGTGCTAGGATCTTTGGCAGGGGAGGCGATCAGCCCCAGCATTTT
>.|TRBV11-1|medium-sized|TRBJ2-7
CASSFDDSSYEQYF
TGTGCCAGCAGCTTTGACGACAGCAGCTACGAGCAGTACTTC
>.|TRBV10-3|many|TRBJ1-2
CAISAIDRTANYGYTF
TGTGCCATCAGTGCGATCGACAGGACCGCTAACTATGGCTACACCTTC
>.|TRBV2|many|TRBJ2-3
CASSEGTLYF
TGTGCCAGCAGTGAAGGGACCCTATATTTT
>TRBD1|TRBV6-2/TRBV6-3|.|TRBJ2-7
CASSLSYRGPIEQYF
TGTGCCAGCAGCCTCTCGTACAGGGGGCCGATCGAGCAGTACTTC
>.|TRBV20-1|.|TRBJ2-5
CSAKGRRDLQETQYF
TGCAGTGCAAAGGGCCGAAGGGATCTCCAAGAGACCCAGTACTTC
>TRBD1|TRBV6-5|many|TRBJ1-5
CASSYSGTGFEPQHF
TGTGCCAGCAGTTACTCGGGGACAGGGTTTGAGCCCCAGCATTTT
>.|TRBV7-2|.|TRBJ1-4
CASSLDRPGRAYEKLFF
TGTGCCAGCAGCTTAGACCGCCCGGGGCGGGCATATGAAAAACTGTTTTTT
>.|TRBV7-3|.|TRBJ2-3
CASSLGGIGGLGDTRYF
TGTGCCAGCAGCCTGGGCGGAATCGGCGGCCTCGGCGATACGCGGTATTTT
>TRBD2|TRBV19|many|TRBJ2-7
CASSITSGSFEQYF
TGTGCCAGTAGTATCACTAGCGGGAGTTTCGAGCAGTACTTC
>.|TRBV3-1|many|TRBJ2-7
CASSQGRVREQYF
TGTGCCAGCAGCCAAGGCAGGGTCCGAGAGCAGTACTTC
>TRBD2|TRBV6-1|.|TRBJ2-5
CAIREAGVETQYF
TGTGCCATTAGGGAAGCGGGAGTCGAGACCCAGTACTTC
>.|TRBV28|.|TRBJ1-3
CASSPQVTGNTIYF
TGTGCCAGCAGTCCACAGGTTACCGGAAACACCATATATTTT
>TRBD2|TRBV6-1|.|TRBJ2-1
CASRPTSEPYNEQFF
TGTGCCAGTAGACCCACTAGCGAGCCCTACAATGAGCAGTTCTTC
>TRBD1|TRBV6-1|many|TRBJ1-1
CASSDDRDTEAFF
TGTGCCAGCAGTGACGACAGGGACACTGAAGCTTTCTTT
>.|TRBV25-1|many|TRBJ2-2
CASSGIGELFF
TGTGCCAGCAGTGGTATCGGGGAGCTGTTTTTT
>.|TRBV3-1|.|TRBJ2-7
CASSHLRYSYEQYF
TGTGCCAGCAGCCACTTACGATACTCCTACGAGCAGTACTTC
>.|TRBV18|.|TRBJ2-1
CASSPPSGSRNEQFF
TGTGCCAGCTCACCACCCAGCGGAAGCAGAAATGAGCAGTTCTTC
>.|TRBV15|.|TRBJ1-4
CATSSPDNEKLFF
TGTGCCACCAGCAGTCCGGATAATGAAAAACTGTTTTTT
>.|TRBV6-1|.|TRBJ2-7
CASRSGGYEQYF
TGTGCCAGCAGGTCCGGGGGTTACGAGCAGTACTTC
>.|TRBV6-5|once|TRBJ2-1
CASSYVRVGPYNEQFF
TGTGCCAGCAGTTACGTCAGGGTAGGGCCCTACAATGAGCAGTTCTTC
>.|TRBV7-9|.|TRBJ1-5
CASSPTGTPDSNQPQHF
TGTGCCAGCAGCCCGACAGGTACTCCAGATAGCAATCAGCCCCAGCATTTT
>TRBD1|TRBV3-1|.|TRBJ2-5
CASSQDGTGTGETQYF
TGTGCCAGCAGCCAAGATGGGACAGGGACGGGAGAGACCCAGTACTTC
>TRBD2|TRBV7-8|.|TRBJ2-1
CASSRILAGVENEQFF
TGTGCCAGCAGCCGCATTCTAGCGGGAGTAGAAAATGAGCAGTTCTTC
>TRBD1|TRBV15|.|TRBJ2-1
CATSSRSGAGGNEQFF
TGTGCCACCAGCAGTCGTTCCGGGGCAGGGGGCAATGAGCAGTTCTTC
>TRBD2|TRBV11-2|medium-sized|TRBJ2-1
CASSPTGLDNEQFF
TGTGCCAGCAGCCCCACGGGACTAGATAATGAGCAGTTCTTC
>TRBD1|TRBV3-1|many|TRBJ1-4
CASTTGGDEKLFF
TGTGCCAGCACCACAGGGGGAGATGAAAAACTGTTTTTT
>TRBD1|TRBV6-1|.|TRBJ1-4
CASRGPGQFNEKLVF
TGTGCCAGCAGAGGACCGGGACAGTTTAATGAAAAACTGGTTTTT
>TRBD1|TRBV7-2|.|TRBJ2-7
CASSLIGQGNEQYF
TGTGCCAGCAGCTTAATCGGACAGGGGAACGAGCAGTACTTC
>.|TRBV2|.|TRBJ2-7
CASSEVQGWEQYF
TGTGCCAGCAGTGAAGTTCAGGGGTGGGAGCAGTACTTC
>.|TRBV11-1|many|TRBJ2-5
CASSPYQETQYF
TGTGCCAGCAGCCCGTACCAAGAGACCCAGTACTTC
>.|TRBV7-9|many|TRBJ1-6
CASSLARRGRNSPLHF
TGTGCCAGCAGCTTAGCGCGGAGGGGACGCAATTCACCCCTCCACTTT
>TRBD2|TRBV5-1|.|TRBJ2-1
CASSEAYGRGNEQFF
TGCGCCAGCAGCGAAGCTTACGGGAGGGGAAATGAGCAGTTCTTC
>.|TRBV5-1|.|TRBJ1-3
CASSLQWTGNTIYF
TGCGCCAGCAGCCTCCAGTGGACTGGAAACACCATATATTTT
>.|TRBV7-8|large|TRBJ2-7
CASSYDPLRGDNYEQYF
TGTGCCAGCAGCTACGACCCGCTGCGCGGGGACAACTACGAGCAGTACTTC
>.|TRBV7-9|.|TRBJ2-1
CASSLNNEQFF
TGTGCCAGCAGCCTAAACAATGAGCAGTTCTTC
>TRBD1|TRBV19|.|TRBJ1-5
CASSRTGDQPQHF
TGTGCCAGTAGTCGGACAGGGGATCAGCCCCAGCATTTT
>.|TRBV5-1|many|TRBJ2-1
CASSNRRGALNNEQFF
TGCGCCAGCAGCAACCGCAGGGGGGCCCTGAACAATGAGCAGTTCTTC
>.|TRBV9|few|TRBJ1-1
CASSGSNTEAFF
TGTGCCAGCAGCGGGAGCAACACTGAAGCTTTCTTT
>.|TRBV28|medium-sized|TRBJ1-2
CASSPQGFGDYGYTF
TGTGCCAGCAGTCCCCAGGGGTTTGGAGACTATGGCTACACCTTC
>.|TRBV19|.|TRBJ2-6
CASSPQTGSDSGANVLTF
TGTGCCAGTAGTCCTCAGACAGGATCTGACTCTGGGGCCAACGTCCTGACTTTC
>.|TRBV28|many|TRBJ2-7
CASSALRGAYEQYF
TGTGCCAGCAGTGCCCTCCGGGGAGCCTACGAGCAGTACTTC
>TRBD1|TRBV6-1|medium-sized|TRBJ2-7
CASSDPGTGWGEQYF
TGTGCCAGCAGTGACCCCGGGACAGGGTGGGGCGAGCAGTACTTC
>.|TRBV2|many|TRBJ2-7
CASSYTSFYEQYF
TGTGCCAGCAGTTATACTAGCTTCTACGAGCAGTACTTC
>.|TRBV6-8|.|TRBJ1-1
CASGYLLRHMNTEALF
TGTGCCAGCGGTTACTTGCTTAGACACATGAACACTGAAGCTCTCTTT
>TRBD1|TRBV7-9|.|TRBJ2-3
CASSFGTGVTDTQYF
TGTGCCAGCAGCTTCGGGACAGGGGTCACAGATACGCAGTATTTT
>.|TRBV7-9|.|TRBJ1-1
CASSPTASGSEAFF
TGTGCCAGCAGCCCGACTGCGTCGGGTTCTGAAGCTTTCTTT
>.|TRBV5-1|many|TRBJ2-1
CASSLSTDNEQFF
TGCGCCAGCAGCCTCTCCACAGACAATGAGCAGTTCTTC
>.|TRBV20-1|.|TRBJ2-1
CSAGIAAYNEQFF
TGCAGTGCCGGGATAGCGGCTTACAATGAGCAGTTCTTC
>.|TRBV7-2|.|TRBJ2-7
CASRAQGSYEQYF
TGTGCCAGCAGGGCCCAGGGTTCCTACGAGCAGTACTTC
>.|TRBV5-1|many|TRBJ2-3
CASSSPGGTGTDTQYF
TGCGCCAGCAGCTCCCCCGGGGGTACGGGCACAGATACGCAGTATTTT
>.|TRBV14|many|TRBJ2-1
CASSQDVALPSYNEQFF
TGTGCCAGCAGCCAAGATGTGGCTCTACCCTCCTACAATGAGCAGTTCTTC
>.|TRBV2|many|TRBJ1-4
CASSEGGLEKLFF
TGTGCCAGCAGTGAAGGGGGGCTAGAAAAACTGTTTTTT
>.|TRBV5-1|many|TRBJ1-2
CASSLGGSWLYGYTF
TGCGCCAGCAGCCTCGGAGGCTCCTGGCTCTATGGCTACACCTTC
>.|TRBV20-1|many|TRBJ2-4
CSAERGAKNIQYF
TGCAGTGCTGAGAGGGGAGCCAAAAACATTCAGTACTTC
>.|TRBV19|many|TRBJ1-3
CASSPGEGGNTIYF
TGTGCCAGTTCCCCAGGGGAAGGTGGAAACACCATATATTTT
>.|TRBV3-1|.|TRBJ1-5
CASSQDLTERQPQHF
TGTGCCAGCAGCCAAGATTTAACAGAGCGGCAGCCCCAGCATTTT
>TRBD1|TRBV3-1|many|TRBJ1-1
CASSHGDRNTEAFF
TGTGCCAGCAGCCACGGGGACAGGAACACTGAAGCTTTCTTT